What follows are 21 T cell receptor beta chains derived from one specimen sequenced in a study of siplizumab effects on memory and regulatory T cells. The method was immunoSEQ multiplex PCR; TCRdb's version includes in-frame clones alone and lacks a portion of them. The sample has 97,000 or so clones, about 94% seen once; the top ten hold 1% to 1.3%. The sample comprised CD4+ T cells sorted from blood. The receptors originated from a human donor in good health.

This clone came up once. The V gene is TRBV11-1, the J gene TRBJ2-4, with TRBD2 matching over 7 bases. Trimming removed 0 bases from V and 8 bases from J; junction bases left unmatched: 10. This CDR3 has 16 amino acids. The germline gives CDR1 SGHAT, CDR2 FQDESV (reference sequence). The CDR3 sequence is CASSLAHGGSGDIQYF. Here the CDR3 DNA reads TGTGCCAGCAGCTTAGCCCACGGTGGAAGCGGGGACATTCAGTACTTC.

The chain employs TRBV28 and TRBJ2-7, with D perhaps given as TRBD1 or TRBD2 (6 bases each). CDR1 and CDR2 (germline): MDHEN, SYDVKM. V lost 6 bases to trimming and J lost 2 bases, with 23 bases between them. The CDR3 is 17 amino acids. CDR3 region: CASSSPPTGALAYEQYF. CDR3 sequence (DNA): TGTGCCAGCAGCTCCCCCCCGACGGGGGCACTCGCCTACGAGCAGTACTTC.

The rearrangement links TRBV28 to TRBJ2-7; perhaps TRBD1 as D (6 bases). This CDR3 has 15 residues. Trimming took 3 bases from V and 7 from J, leaving 19 bases between them. Germline V gene data show CDR1 as MDHEN and CDR2 as SYDVKM. The CDR3 region has the DNA TGTGCCAGCAGTTTTGGGGGCATACCCCGATGGGAGCAGTACTTC. Encoded protein: CASSFGGIPRWEQYF.

The chain employs TRBV5-1 and TRBJ2-4, with TRBD2 matching over 12 bases. The germline CDR1 and CDR2 sequences are SGHRS and YFSETQ. The CDR3 runs 16 residues. J gave up 9 bases and V 3 bases, and 10 bases lay outside the gene matches. The CDR3 loop reads CASSSQLAGGRSIQYF. CDR3 coding DNA: TGCGCCAGCAGCTCGCAACTAGCGGGAGGCCGGAGCATTCAGTACTTC.

V is TRBV9 and J is TRBJ2-1; 8 bases align to TRBD1. The germline V gene encodes CDR1 SGDLS and CDR2 YYNGEE. The CDR3 loop spans 14 amino acids. V lost 0 bases and J lost 6; bases outside the gene matches: 2. CDR3 nucleotide sequence: TGTGCCAGCAGCGTAGGGACAGGGCCCAATGAGCAGTTCTTC. Residues: CASSVGTGPNEQFF.

The chain has TRBV28 and TRBJ1-5; D ambiguous. The CDR3 spans 12 residues. V dropped 6 bases and J dropped 6 bases, with 9 bases sitting between them. CDR1 MDHEN and CDR2 SYDVKM come from the germline V gene. As DNA, the CDR3 is TGTGCCAGCAGCCCCCGGGGTCAGCCCCAGCATTTT. Encoded protein: CASSPRGQPQHF. The variable domain in full, completed from reference TRBV28 and TRBJ1-5, reads DVKVTQSSRYLVKRTGEKVFLECVQDMDHENMFWYRQDPGLGLRLIYFSYDVKMKEKGDIPEGYSVSREKKERFSLILESASTNQTSMYLCASSPRGQPQHFGDGTRLSIL.

This clone was observed once. V and J are TRBV28 and TRBJ1-1; tentatively, D is TRBD1 (6 bases). This CDR3 comprises 17 residues. V lost 6 bases, J lost 0 bases, and 20 bases lay in between. Germline lookup yields CDR1 MDHEN and CDR2 SYDVKM. In DNA form, the CDR3 reads TGTGCCAGCAGCAAGCGAGGGGGTCTTTTCATGAACACTGAAGCTTTCTTT. Translation gives CASSKRGGLFMNTEAFF.

The gene calls are TRBV5-1 and TRBJ1-1, with TRBD1 identical over 8 bases. The ends lost 7 bases at V and 11 bases at J; junction bases unmatched: 7. The CDR3 is made up of 11 amino acids. Germline CDR1 reads SGHRS; CDR2 reads YFSETQ. The CDR3 coding sequence is TGCGCCAGCGAGGGGACAGGCGGGGCTTTCTTT. Protein sequence: CASEGTGGAFF.

The rearrangement uses TRBV14 and TRBJ2-7; D may be TRBD2 (6 bases). V was pared by 1 base and J by 6 bases, with 10 bases between. Germline loops: CDR1 SGHDN, CDR2 FVKESK. The CDR3 consists of 13 residues. In DNA, the CDR3 is TGTGCCAGCAGCCAAGTCCGGGGAGGCGAGCAGTACTTC. Encoded protein: CASSQVRGGEQYF.

CDR3 sequence reads: CASSLLAGAYEQYF. The CDR3 nucleotides are TGTGCCAGTTCGCTACTAGCGGGAGCCTACGAGCAGTACTTC. This chain connects TRBV6-5 to TRBJ2-7, with 11 bases lining up with TRBD2. Germline CDR1 MNHEY, CDR2 SVGAGI. This CDR3 comprises 14 residues. Unmatched junction bases numbered 6, after V lost 9 bases and J lost 2 bases.

CDR3 region: CASSWKTGGPVRNTEAFF. CDR3 sequence (DNA): TGTGCCAGCAGTTGGAAAACAGGGGGCCCAGTTCGGAACACTGAAGCTTTCTTT. The chain uses TRBV27 and TRBJ1-1, with TRBD1 identical over 9 bases. This CDR3 has 18 amino acids. The V gene end was trimmed by 4 bases and the J gene end by 1 base; junction bases not matched to a gene: 13. Germline-derived CDR1 and CDR2 are MNHEY and SMNVEV (reference sequence).

The chain is built from TRBV7-8 and TRBJ2-1; D is uncertain. The germline gives CDR1 SGHVS, CDR2 FQNEAQ. Trimming took off 1 base at V and 4 bases at J, with 8 bases between the two ends. The CDR3 is 14 amino acids. CDR3 loop: CASSLERRYNEQFF. The CDR3 coding sequence is TGTGCCAGCAGCTTAGAACGGAGATACAATGAGCAGTTCTTC.

This chain connects TRBV6-5 to TRBJ2-3, with no clear D. CDR1 is MNHEY, CDR2 SVGAGI, per germline. Trimming stripped 0 bases from V and 8 bases from J, with 9 bases between. CDR3 length: 13 amino acids. CDR3 in amino acids: CASSYSTVATQYF. The CDR3 DNA reads as TGTGCCAGCAGTTACTCGACGGTTGCTACGCAGTATTTT.

This clone was picked up one time. The chain is built from TRBV6-1 and TRBJ2-5; the D gene is possibly TRBD2 (6 bases). The CDR3 extends over 13 amino acids. Germline CDR1 reads MNHNS; CDR2 reads SASEGT. V was pared by 8 bases and J by 5 bases, with 15 bases between. The CDR3 nucleotides read TGTGCCAGCTACTATGACGGGGGTGAGACCCAGTACTTC. It codes for CASYYDGGETQYF.

The chain couples TRBV11-3 to TRBJ2-2; D call uncertain. The V and J ends lost 4 bases and 2 bases respectively, with 8 bases between them. CDR1 is SGHNT, CDR2 YENEEA, per germline. The CDR3 has 14 residues. The CDR3 DNA reads TGTGCCAGCAGCTATACTTTTAACACCGGGGAGCTGTTTTTT. Protein sequence: CASSYTFNTGELFF. The variable domain in full, with the rest retrieved from reference TRBV11-3 and TRBJ2-2, is EAGVVQSPRYKIIEKKQPVAFWCNPISGHNTLYWYLQNLGQGPELLIRYENEEAVDDSQLPKDRFSAERLKGVDSTLKIQPAELGDSAVYLCASSYTFNTGELFFGEGSRLTVL.

The chain joins TRBV9 to TRBJ2-3; D is ambiguous. The germline CDR1 and CDR2 sequences are SGDLS and YYNGEE. The ends were cut back, 0 bases at V and 0 bases at J, with 8 bases in the middle. The CDR3 has 15 residues. The DNA of the CDR3 is TGTGCCAGCAGCGTAGACGGGCCAAGCACAGATACGCAGTATTTT. Translated: CASSVDGPSTDTQYF.

This sequence joins TRBV28 and TRBJ1-1; no definite D call. V lost 2 bases and J lost 0, with 10 bases in between. Germline V gene lookup returns CDR1 MDHEN and CDR2 SYDVKM. The CDR3 spans 15 residues. CDR3 residues: CASSLPLGLNTEAFF. The CDR3 coding sequence is TGTGCCAGCAGTTTACCCCTTGGTCTGAACACTGAAGCTTTCTTT.

V and J are TRBV19 and TRBJ2-1, with TRBD2 identical over 11 bases. Germline trimming cut 5 bases from V and 8 bases from J; bases unmatched to any gene: 8. Germline CDR1 is LNHDA and CDR2 is SQIVND (reference sequence). CDR3 length: 15 amino acids. CDR3 in amino acids: CASSDTSGSWDEQFF. The CDR3 DNA sequence: TGTGCCAGTAGTGACACTAGCGGGAGTTGGGATGAGCAGTTCTTC.

DNA for the CDR3: TGTGCCAGCTCACTCTTTCCGGGACTAGCGGGAGATGCCGGGGAGCTGTTTTTT. It translates to CASSLFPGLAGDAGELFF. J is TRBJ2-2 and V is TRBV18, with TRBD2 matching 14 bases. Germline trimming cut 4 bases from V and 6 bases from J; bases unmatched to any gene: 10. Looked up from germline, CDR1 is KGHSH and CDR2 is LQKENI. The CDR3 contains 18 residues.

V gene TRBV18 combines with J gene TRBJ1-1, with D unclear. CDR3 length equals 13 residues. Germline V gene lookup returns CDR1 KGHSH and CDR2 LQKENI. V lost 1 base to trimming and J lost 8 bases, with 11 bases between them. CDR3 coding DNA: TGTGCCAGCTCACCACAAGACGGCTTAGAAGCTTTCTTT. Its protein is CASSPQDGLEAFF.

This rearrangement joins TRBV2 to TRBJ1-3; D remains unclear. Trimming took 7 bases from V and 0 from J, leaving 7 bases between them. Germline CDR1 and CDR2: SNHLY and FYNNEI. The CDR3 is made up of 13 amino acids. The CDR3 loop reads CASMVNSGNTIYF. The DNA for the CDR3 is TGTGCCAGCATGGTTAACTCTGGAAACACCATATATTTT.